Listed below are T cell receptor beta chains from one sample, sequenced in a study of CD8 T cells in ankylosing spondylitis. Each CDR3 protein is one row after TCRdb ran MiXCR on the 5' RACE reads. The data hold 500,000 to 550,000 distinct CDR3 sequences, with roughly 12% observed a single time. The sequencing sample was made of blood, either unsorted or a sorted T cell fraction (not recorded which). The receptor source for this set is a male donor with ankylosing spondylitis. Both conserved end residues are part of each CDR3. The D gene is left open where the match is weak. Clone size is shown for a subset of rows, as once, few, many or a class of expanded clone.

clone size: NA
D gene: TRBD1
J gene: TRBJ2-1
V gene: TRBV6-1
CDR3 protein: CASNPGGLIYNEQFF
CDR3 DNA: TGTGCCAGCAATCCAGGGGGCCTGATATACAATGAGCAGTTCTTC

clone size: many
D gene: NA
J gene: TRBJ2-1
V gene: TRBV5-5
CDR3 protein: CASSLEETYNEQFF
CDR3 DNA: TGTGCCAGCAGCTTGGAAGAGACCTACAATGAGCAGTTCTTC

clone size: few
D gene: TRBD2
J gene: TRBJ2-3
V gene: TRBV20-1
CDR3 protein: CSARGLADLATQYF
CDR3 DNA: TGCAGTGCTAGAGGACTAGCGGACCTAGCTACGCAGTATTTT

clone size: NA
D gene: NA
J gene: TRBJ2-7
V gene: TRBV29-1
CDR3 protein: CSVVGGDTGYEQYF
CDR3 DNA: TGCAGCGTCGTAGGGGGGGATACGGGCTACGAGCAGTACTTC

clone size: NA
D gene: TRBD2
J gene: TRBJ2-1
V gene: TRBV19
CDR3 protein: CASSQMSSGEHEQFF
CDR3 DNA: TGTGCCAGTAGCCAAATGTCTAGCGGAGAACATGAGCAGTTCTTC

clone size: NA
D gene: NA
J gene: TRBJ1-3
V gene: TRBV25-1
CDR3 protein: CASSTQTGHSGNTIYF
CDR3 DNA: TGTGCCAGCAGTACGCAGACAGGCCACTCTGGAAACACCATATATTTT

clone size: few
D gene: NA
J gene: TRBJ2-2
V gene: TRBV29-1
CDR3 protein: CSVVGLRSVELFF
CDR3 DNA: TGCAGCGTCGTGGGACTTCGCTCGGTGGAGCTGTTTTTT

clone size: NA
D gene: NA
J gene: TRBJ2-7
V gene: TRBV21-1
CDR3 protein: CASSRDFKYEQYF
CDR3 DNA: TGTGCCAGCAGCCGGGACTTTAAATACGAGCAGTACTTC

clone size: few
D gene: NA
J gene: TRBJ1-5
V gene: TRBV19
CDR3 protein: CETRGKGNQPQHF
CDR3 DNA: TGTGAGACCAGGGGAAAGGGCAATCAGCCCCAGCATTTT

clone size: few
D gene: NA
J gene: TRBJ2-3
V gene: TRBV19
CDR3 protein: CASSTTGTTDTQYF
CDR3 DNA: TGTGCCAGTAGTACCACAGGGACCACAGATACGCAGTATTTT

clone size: NA
D gene: NA
J gene: TRBJ2-2
V gene: TRBV7-9
CDR3 protein: CASSLVDELFF
CDR3 DNA: TGTGCCAGCAGCTTAGTTGACGAGCTGTTTTTT

clone size: NA
D gene: NA
J gene: TRBJ1-4
V gene: TRBV30
CDR3 protein: CAWSVGAAGEKLFF
CDR3 DNA: TGTGCCTGGAGTGTAGGTGCGGCAGGTGAAAAACTGTTTTTT

clone size: NA
D gene: NA
J gene: TRBJ1-1
V gene: TRBV15
CDR3 protein: CATSRRRGGTRTEAFF
CDR3 DNA: TGTGCCACCAGCAGGCGAAGGGGGGGCACCAGAACTGAAGCTTTCTTT

clone size: few
D gene: NA
J gene: TRBJ2-7
V gene: TRBV3-1
CDR3 protein: CASSRDHSSYEQYF
CDR3 DNA: TGTGCCAGCAGCCGGGACCACAGCTCCTACGAGCAGTACTTC

clone size: few
D gene: NA
J gene: TRBJ2-3
V gene: TRBV15
CDR3 protein: CATSSHRGGVHYF
CDR3 DNA: TGTGCCACCAGTTCACATAGGGGTGGGGTGCATTATTTT

clone size: NA
D gene: TRBD1
J gene: TRBJ2-3
V gene: TRBV18
CDR3 protein: CASSPKTGGADTQYF
CDR3 DNA: TGTGCCAGCTCACCAAAGACAGGGGGCGCAGATACGCAGTATTTT

clone size: many
D gene: NA
J gene: TRBJ2-5
V gene: TRBV10-3
CDR3 protein: CAIATAQETQYF
CDR3 DNA: TGTGCCATCGCGACGGCCCAAGAGACCCAGTACTTC

clone size: NA
D gene: TRBD2
J gene: TRBJ2-2
V gene: TRBV2
CDR3 protein: CASTRTSPGVAGELFF
CDR3 DNA: TGTGCCAGCACGAGGACTAGCCCGGGGGTCGCAGGGGAGCTGTTTTTT

clone size: NA
D gene: NA
J gene: TRBJ1-2
V gene: TRBV27
CDR3 protein: CASSLTGNLNYGYTF
CDR3 DNA: TGTGCCAGCAGTTTAACCGGGAATCTCAACTATGGCTACACCTTC